These 24 T cell receptor beta chains were all obtained from the same sample, sequenced in a study of T cells after posttransplantation cyclophosphamide. A marrow graft followed busulfan-fludarabine conditioning, with cyclophosphamide on days +3 and +4. Assay used: immunoSEQ multiplex PCR; TCRdb lists only in-frame clones, some missing. The sample lists 5,500 to 7,500 clones; 90% to 95% were seen once. Specimen: CD8+ T cells sorted from blood, collected after allogeneic stem cell transplant with posttransplant cyclophosphamide. Receptor source: a male patient in his sixties or seventies who received an allogeneic stem cell transplant from a related donor and was CMV-positive. Among the T cells, some may be from the graft donor.

The chain combines TRBV6-1 with TRBJ1-2; no firm D call. The germline gives CDR1 MNHNS, CDR2 SASEGT. The CDR3 covers 13 residues. Trimming cost V 10 bases and J 8 bases, with 20 bases left between them. The CDR3 is CATLSPRVSGYTF. CDR3 in DNA: TGTGCCACACTTTCCCCGAGGGTTTCAGGCTACACCTTC.

The rearrangement joins TRBV4-3 to TRBJ2-1, with 10 bases that match TRBD2. The CDR3 covers 17 residues. Losses at the gene ends were 0 bases for V and 5 bases for J; bases not matched to a gene: 7. Germline CDR1 and CDR2: LGHNA and YSLEER. The CDR3 loop reads CASSQDSGLAGDNEQFF. The CDR3 DNA follows: TGCGCCAGCAGCCAAGATTCGGGGCTAGCGGGGGACAATGAGCAGTTCTTC.

The V and J genes are TRBV7-3 and TRBJ2-3, with D uncertain. V was trimmed by 2 bases and J by 6 bases, leaving 9 bases between them. Germline V gene data show CDR1 as SGHTA and CDR2 as FQGTGA. The CDR3 covers 13 residues. The CDR3 loop is CASSLPPADTQYF. The CDR3 DNA reads as TGTGCCAGCAGCTTACCGCCCGCGGATACGCAGTATTTT.

CDR3 nucleotide sequence: TGTGCCAGCAGTTACGGCCCCACAGGGGCCGGTCAGCCCCAGCATTTT. Residues: CASSYGPTGAGQPQHF. The gene calls are TRBV6-5 and TRBJ1-5; 7 nucleotides line up with TRBD1. The CDR3 totals 16 residues. CDR1 and CDR2 (germline): MNHEY, SVGAGI. Trimming removed 2 bases from V and 6 bases from J; junction bases left unmatched: 10.

The chain combines TRBV5-6 with TRBJ1-1; TRBD1 agrees at 10 bases. J gave up 5 bases and V 4 bases, and 5 bases lay outside the gene matches. The CDR3 has 14 residues. Germline-derived CDR1 and CDR2 are SGHDT and YYEEEE. The CDR3 loop reads CASSLGQGGTEAFF. The CDR3 DNA reads as TGTGCCAGCAGCCTAGGACAGGGGGGAACTGAAGCTTTCTTT.

The genes are TRBV28 and TRBJ2-3; 7 bases agree with TRBD1. V was pared by 5 bases and J by 9 bases, with 17 bases of the junction left unmatched. The germline V gene has CDR1 MDHEN and CDR2 SYDVKM. CDR3 length equals 16 residues. The CDR3 is CASSGPRGGDLDTQYF. Here the CDR3 DNA reads TGTGCCAGCAGTGGCCCCCGAGGGGGCGACCTTGACACGCAGTATTTT. Full variable domain (remainder filled in from reference TRBV28 and TRBJ2-3): DVKVTQSSRYLVKRTGEKVFLECVQDMDHENMFWYRQDPGLGLRLIYFSYDVKMKEKGDIPEGYSVSREKKERFSLILESASTNQTSMYLCASSGPRGGDLDTQYFGPGTRLTVL.

The CDR3 sequence is CASSPRLAGAYNEQFF. Written as DNA, the CDR3 is TGTGCCAGCAGCCCGAGACTAGCGGGGGCCTACAATGAGCAGTTCTTC. This sequence joins TRBV7-2 and TRBJ2-1, with TRBD2 identical over 12 bases. The CDR3 sequence is 16 residues long. V shed 5 bases and J 2 bases; nucleotides not matched to a gene: 4. In germline, CDR1 is SGHTA, CDR2 FQGNSA.

The rearrangement joins TRBV27 to TRBJ1-6; TRBD1 agrees at 7 bases. The germline CDR1 and CDR2 sequences are MNHEY and SMNVEV (reference sequence). This CDR3 is built from 13 residues. V shed 7 bases and J 9 bases; nucleotides not matched to a gene: 6. The CDR3 DNA sequence: TGTGCCAGCACCCGACAGGGTAGTTCACCCCTCCACTTT. Translation gives CASTRQGSSPLHF.

The chain joins TRBV4-3 to TRBJ2-1; 9 bases agree with TRBD2. Per germline, CDR1 LGHNA and CDR2 YSLEER. The CDR3 runs 18 residues. Unmatched junction bases numbered 16, after V lost 1 base and J lost 9 bases. CDR3 amino acids: CASSQVVSGGPGAGEQFF. Here the CDR3 DNA reads TGCGCCAGCAGCCAAGTTGTTAGCGGGGGACCCGGGGCGGGTGAGCAGTTCTTC.

V gene TRBV14 combines with J gene TRBJ1-2; D unclear. CDR3 size: 14 residues. Germline loops: CDR1 SGHDN, CDR2 FVKESK. The V and J ends lost 0 bases and 5 bases respectively, with 10 bases between them. The CDR3 region is CASSQEQYSYGYTF. CDR3 nucleotides: TGTGCCAGCAGCCAAGAACAGTATTCATATGGCTACACCTTC.

J is TRBJ2-2 and V is TRBV11-3; D uncertain. Germline V gives CDR1 SGHNT, CDR2 YENEEA. The CDR3 sequence is 14 residues long. The V end was cut by 3 bases, the J end by 2 bases, with 7 bases between. The CDR3 nucleotides are TGTGCCAGCAGCTTGACAATTAACACCGGGGAGCTGTTTTTT. Its protein is CASSLTINTGELFF.

The rearrangement links TRBV7-6 to TRBJ1-2; D perhaps matches TRBD1 (5 bases). Trimming removed 4 bases from V and 4 bases from J, with 16 bases in between. From germline, CDR1 is SGHVS and CDR2 FNYEAQ. The CDR3 loop spans 15 amino acids. The CDR3 protein is CASSSEPQGTYGYTF. The CDR3 bases are TGTGCCAGCAGCTCGGAACCCCAGGGAACCTATGGCTACACCTTC. The whole variable domain, remainder taken from reference TRBV7-6 and TRBJ1-2, is GAGVSQSPRYKVTKRGQDVALRCDPISGHVSLYWYRQALGQGPEFLTYFNYEAQQDKSGLPNDRFSAERPEGSISTLTIQRTEQRDSAMYRCASSSEPQGTYGYTFGSGTRLTVV.

The chain combines TRBV18 with TRBJ1-1; D is unclear. Germline V lookup: CDR1 KGHSH, CDR2 LQKENI. The CDR3 totals 15 residues. V lost 3 bases and J lost 1, with 12 bases in between. The CDR3 sequence: CASSPRHEENTEAFF. Written as DNA, the CDR3 is TGTGCCAGCTCACCGAGGCATGAGGAGAACACTGAAGCTTTCTTT.

The chain combines TRBV29-1 with TRBJ2-1; 8 bases are a match to TRBD2. The CDR3 runs to 13 residues. The germline gives CDR1 SQVTM, CDR2 ANQGSEA. With V trimmed by 3 bases and J by 7 bases, 5 bases remained unmatched. CDR3 bases: TGCAGCGTTGAGGGCGGGGGGTTTAATGAGCAGTTCTTC. This encodes CSVEGGGFNEQFF.

The rearrangement uses TRBV7-9 and TRBJ2-7, with TRBD1 matching 8 bases. Germline V lookup: CDR1 SEHNR, CDR2 FQNEAQ (reference sequence). The V gene end was trimmed by 5 bases and the J gene end by 6 bases; junction bases not matched to a gene: 15. The CDR3 totals 16 residues. The CDR3 DNA follows: TGTGCCAGCAGCCCTAGCTTGCCGGGACAGGTCCTCGAGCAGTACTTC. Translation: CASSPSLPGQVLEQYF.

The chain joins TRBV7-8 to TRBJ2-5; 9 bases fit TRBD2. Trimming cost V 6 bases and J 1 base; bases outside gene matches: 9. Germline CDR1 and CDR2: SGHVS and FQNEAQ. This CDR3 has 16 amino acids. CDR3 in amino acids: CASRDIAGAIQETQYF. In DNA form, the CDR3 reads TGTGCCAGCAGGGATATAGCGGGGGCAATCCAAGAGACCCAGTACTTC. The whole variable domain, remainder taken from reference TRBV7-8 and TRBJ2-5, is GAGVSQSPRYKVAKRGQDVALRCDPISGHVSLFWYQQALGQGPEFLTYFQNEAQLDKSGLPSDRFFAERPEGSVSTLKIQRTQQEDSAVYLCASRDIAGAIQETQYFGPGTRLLVL.

V usage is TRBV7-9 and J usage is TRBJ2-1, with D uncertain. V lost 2 bases and J lost 7, with 9 bases in between. This CDR3 contains 13 residues. Germline CDR1 and CDR2: SEHNR and FQNEAQ (reference sequence). The CDR3 DNA sequence: TGTGCCAGCAGCTTATCTTCCCTGAATGAGCAGTTCTTC. Residues: CASSLSSLNEQFF.

V is TRBV9 and J is TRBJ2-3; 12 nucleotides align to TRBD2. The CDR3 has 18 amino acids. V gave up 2 bases and J gave up 3 bases; unmatched junction bases: 10. Germline V gene sequence: CDR1 SGDLS, CDR2 YYNGEE. CDR3 nucleotides: TGTGCCAGCAGCGTGCTCTCAACTAGCGGGGGGATTACAGATACGCAGTATTTT. Its translation is CASSVLSTSGGITDTQYF.

This clone was seen once. The genes are TRBV5-1 and TRBJ2-2, with D unclear. The CDR3 has 12 amino acids. Germline V gene data show CDR1 as SGHRS and CDR2 as YFSETQ. Trimming cost V 0 bases and J 9 bases, with 6 bases left between them. CDR3 bases: TGCGCCAGCAGCTTGGGAGGCCGGGAGCTGTTTTTT. Residues: CASSLGGRELFF. Full variable domain (remainder filled in from reference TRBV5-1 and TRBJ2-2): KAGVTQTPRYLIKTRGQQVTLSCSPISGHRSVSWYQQTPGQGLQFLFEYFSETQRNKGNFPGRFSGRQFSNSRSEMNVSTLELGDSALYLCASSLGGRELFFGEGSRLTVL.

This clone was counted a single time. The chain employs TRBV29-1 and TRBJ1-1; maybe TRBD1 (6 bases). The CDR3 contains 11 residues. The V gene lost 4 bases and the J gene lost 4 bases, with 7 bases spanning the gap. Germline-derived CDR1 and CDR2 are SQVTM and ANQGSEA. CDR3 bases: TGCAGCGTTGGGACAGCCACTGAAGCTTTCTTT. The encoded protein is CSVGTATEAFF.

The rearrangement joins TRBV6-5 to TRBJ2-7; 8 bases align to TRBD1. This CDR3 is built from 13 residues. CDR1 and CDR2 from the germline V gene are MNHEY and SVGAGI. J gave up 4 bases and V 5 bases, and 4 bases lay outside the gene matches. The CDR3 protein is CASSAGQEYEQYF. CDR3 nucleotides: TGTGCCAGCAGTGCGGGACAGGAGTACGAGCAGTACTTC.

The chain recombines TRBV7-9 with TRBJ2-5, with a possible D match to TRBD2 (6 bases). Trimming cost V 3 bases and J 5 bases, with 13 bases left between them. The CDR3 covers 14 residues. Looked up from germline, CDR1 is SEHNR and CDR2 is FQNEAQ (reference sequence). CDR3 protein: CASSLEGGGETQYF. CDR3 in DNA: TGTGCCAGCAGCTTGGAGGGAGGAGGGGAGACCCAGTACTTC.

This clone turned up a few times. The V gene is TRBV4-3, the J gene TRBJ1-5; a possible D gene is TRBD1 (5 bases). The CDR3 contains 16 residues. The V end was cut by 2 bases, the J end by 8 bases, with 19 bases between. Germline CDR1 is LGHNA and CDR2 is YSLEER. The CDR3 bases are TGCGCCAGCAGCCAACGCCTTGGGGGGGGAGTAGAGCCCCAGCATTTT. This translates into CASSQRLGGGVEPQHF.

The rearrangement uses TRBV6-1 and TRBJ2-1, with 9 bases aligning to TRBD2. The ends lost 4 bases at V and 10 bases at J; junction bases unmatched: 14. There are 16 residues in the CDR3. CDR1 and CDR2 from the germline V gene are MNHNS and SASEGT. The CDR3 sequence is CASSGGVLGTSIEQFF. In DNA, the CDR3 is TGTGCCAGCAGTGGGGGGGTCTTAGGGACTAGCATCGAGCAGTTCTTC.